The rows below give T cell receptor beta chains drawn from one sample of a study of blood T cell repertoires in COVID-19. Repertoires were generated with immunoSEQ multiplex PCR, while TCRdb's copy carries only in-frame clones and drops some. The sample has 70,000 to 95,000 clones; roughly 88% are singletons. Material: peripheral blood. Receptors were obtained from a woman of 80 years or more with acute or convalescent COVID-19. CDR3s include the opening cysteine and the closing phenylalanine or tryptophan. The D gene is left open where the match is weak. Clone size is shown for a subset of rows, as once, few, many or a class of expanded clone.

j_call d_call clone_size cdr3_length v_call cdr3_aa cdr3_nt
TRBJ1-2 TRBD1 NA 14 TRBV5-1 CASAKDRGNYGYTF TGCGCCAGCGCTAAGGACAGGGGTAACTATGGCTACACCTTC
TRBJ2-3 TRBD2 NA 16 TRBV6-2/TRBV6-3 CASSYPSGGEADTQYF TGTGCCAGCAGTTACCCTAGCGGGGGGGAGGCAGATACGCAGTATTTT
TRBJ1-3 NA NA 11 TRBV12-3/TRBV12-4 CASSFRDTIYF TGTGCCAGCAGTTTTCGAGACACCATATATTTT
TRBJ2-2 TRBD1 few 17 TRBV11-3 CASSLEGQGARTGELFF TGTGCCAGCAGCTTAGAGGGGCAGGGGGCGCGCACCGGGGAGCTGTTTTTT
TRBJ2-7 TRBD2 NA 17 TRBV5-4 CASSLSRTSGSSYEQYF TGTGCCAGCAGCTTGTCCCGGACTAGCGGGAGCTCCTACGAGCAGTACTTC
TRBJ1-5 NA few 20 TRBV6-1 CASSEALPQGGVGPNQPQHF TGTGCCAGCAGTGAAGCGTTACCGCAGGGCGGAGTGGGTCCCAATCAGCCCCAGCATTTT
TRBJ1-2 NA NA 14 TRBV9 CASSPLLANYGYTF TGTGCCAGCAGCCCCCTCCTAGCTAACTATGGCTACACCTTC
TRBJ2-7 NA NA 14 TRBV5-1 CASSHGLNSYEQYF TGCGCCAGCAGCCACGGACTCAACTCCTACGAGCAGTACTTC
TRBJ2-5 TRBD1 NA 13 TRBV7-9 CASSQGQGETQYF TGTGCCAGCAGCCAAGGACAGGGAGAGACCCAGTACTTC
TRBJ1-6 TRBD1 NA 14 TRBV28 CASSPTGGNSPLHF TGTGCCAGCAGCCCGACAGGGGGAAATTCACCCCTCCACTTT
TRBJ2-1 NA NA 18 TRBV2 CASKGLYRGNYIDNEQFF TGTGCCAGCAAGGGGTTATATAGGGGGAATTATATCGACAATGAGCAGTTCTTC
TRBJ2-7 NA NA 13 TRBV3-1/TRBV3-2 CASSQVGVYEQYF TGTGCCAGCAGCCAAGTAGGAGTTTACGAGCAGTACTTC
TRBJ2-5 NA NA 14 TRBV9 CASSVATGRETQYF TGTGCCAGCAGCGTAGCTACTGGCAGGGAGACCCAGTACTTC
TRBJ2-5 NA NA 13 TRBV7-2 CASSQDNRETQYF TGTGCCAGCAGCCAGGACAACAGGGAGACCCAGTACTTC